The T cell receptor (beta chain) described here comes from a study of CD8+CD57+ T cells in acquired aplastic anemia (dated by TCRdb to between 2017 and 2018). With regard to the full study: DNA extracted from sorted CD4+ and CD8+ cells had a mean of approximately 3 ug, with a range of roughly 0.18 to 27.4 ug. A CD8+CD57+ expansion meant a frequency higher than the mean frequency seen in healthy subjects.

What the authors observed across the whole study: Some 27 CD8+ CDR3 sequences were found in both patients and controls but appeared to be highly expressed in patients and within the immunodominant clones of the patients. No significant difference in CD8+ Simpson's diversity was found between patients and healthy controls (P=0.060).

Flow cytometry had shown CD8+CD57+ cell expansion in the patients selected for sequencing. Every patient had a diagnosis of severe acquired aplastic anemia based on International Study of Aplastic Anemia and Agranulocytosis and Camitta criteria. No therapy had been received by the patients at the time of blood sampling. In the study, sorted CD4+ and CD8+ blood T cells from patients with severe aplastic anemia and from healthy subjects underwent deep sequencing of TCR repertoires. Patients were enrolled under clinicaltrials.gov protocols 00001620, 01623167, 00001397, 00071045, 00081523 and 00961064 in the USA. Ficoll-Paque density gradient centrifugation was used to isolate peripheral blood mononuclear cells. CD4+ and CD8+ T cells were sorted by FACS or magnetic beads before DNA extraction. The count of this clonotype is one. Its antigen is not yet known. The record has no base qualities; no much larger clone is one base away. One read yields weak evidence.

Profiling of TCR beta VDJ combinations and CDR3 sequences used genomic DNA as the template. An Illumina HiSeq 2000 was the platform used for TCR repertoire sequencing. In the paper's pipeline: TRBV/TRBJ rearrangement plots, CDR3 size and DJ length profiles, and Simpson's diversity index were used to assess repertoires. The most abundant DNA sequence in the deep sequencing data was taken as the immunodominant clone. CDR3 amino acid sequences were screened for sharing across subjects and were compared with published repertoires and the VDJdb database. TCRdb reran the public reads through fastp at Q25 and MiXCR, keeping productive beta chains. Rows are unified per CDR3 protein, each entry keeping the most common DNA and genes. TCRdb's processing, not the study's, gives the V and J calls here. In all, the sample holds some 170,000 distinct CDR3 sequences, and nearly 65% of those were seen once. 42% of the sample is in the top ten clones.

Sequencing was performed on sorted CD4+, CD8+, or CD8+CD57+ T cells (not recorded which) from PBMCs. This sequence was found in a human donor with aplastic anemia.

The nucleotide sequence reads TGTGCCAGTTCGTCTCGCGGGAGCTCCTACGAGCAGTACTTC. Translated, it reads CASSSRGSSYEQYF. Recombination joined TRBV19 with TRBJ2-5, with 7 bases matching TRBD2. The DNA end is a closer match to TRBJ2-7, so the J assignment may be wrong. Its CDR3 holds 14 amino acids, cysteine through phenylalanine. Kept here is only the CDR3 DNA, which spans 42 bases and is read in frame from base 1. CDR1 and CDR2 are read off the germline V gene (reference sequence) as LNHDA and SQIVND.